Reported below is one T cell receptor beta chain. The antigen is undetermined. This specimen comes from a study of cytomegalovirus exposure and HLA in healthy donors. Findings and caveats of the study: Analysis was carried out at a later point, and it linked a missense DCLRE1C variant to TCR beta V- and J-gene trimming. The authors enumerated 180 or so TCR beta chains as linked to cytomegalovirus. According to an earlier analysis, most TCR beta V segments yielded productive rearrangements about 90% or about 30% of the time. Reportedly, a later analysis found an Asian-associated ancestry cluster had fewer N-insertions than the approximately 640-donor mean.

This CDR3 is built from 18 residues. The V gene's germline CDR1 is MNHEY and CDR2 SMNVEV (reference sequence). Unmatched junction bases numbered 13, after V lost 0 bases and J lost 2 bases. PCR was performed using 60 Vbeta and 13 Jbeta primers. TCRdb keeps only in-frame clones here, not all; method: immunoSEQ multiplex PCR. The sample consists of about 160,000 clones, 70% to 90% of them appearing once. The sequence was obtained from a man aged 18 to 30 in good health and CMV-seropositive. The material sequenced was PBMCs. V usage is TRBV27 and J usage is TRBJ2-7; 7 bases fit TRBD1. CDR3 protein: CASSLSSPSGTATYEQYF. CDR3 sequence (DNA): TGTGCCAGCAGTTTATCTTCCCCATCCGGGACAGCTACCTACGAGCAGTACTTC.